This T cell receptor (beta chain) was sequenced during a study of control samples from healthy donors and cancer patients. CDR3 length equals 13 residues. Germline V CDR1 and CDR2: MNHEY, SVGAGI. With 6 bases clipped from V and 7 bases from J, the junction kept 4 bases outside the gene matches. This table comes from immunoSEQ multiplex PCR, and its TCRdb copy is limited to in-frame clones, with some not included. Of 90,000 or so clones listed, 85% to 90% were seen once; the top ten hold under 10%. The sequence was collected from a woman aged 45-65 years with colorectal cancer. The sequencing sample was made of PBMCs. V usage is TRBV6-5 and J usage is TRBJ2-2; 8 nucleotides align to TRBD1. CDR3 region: CASRGQGNGELFF. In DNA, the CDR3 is TGTGCCAGCAGAGGACAGGGAAACGGGGAGCTGTTTTTT.